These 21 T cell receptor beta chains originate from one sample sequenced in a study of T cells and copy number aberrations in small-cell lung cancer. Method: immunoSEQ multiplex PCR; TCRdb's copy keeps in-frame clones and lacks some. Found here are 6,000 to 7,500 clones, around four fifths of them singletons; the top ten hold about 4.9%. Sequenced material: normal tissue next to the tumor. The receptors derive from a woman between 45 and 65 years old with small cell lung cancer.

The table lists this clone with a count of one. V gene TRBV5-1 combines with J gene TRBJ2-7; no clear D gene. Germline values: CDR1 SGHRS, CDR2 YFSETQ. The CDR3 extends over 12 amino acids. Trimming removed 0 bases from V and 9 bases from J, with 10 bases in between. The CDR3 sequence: CASSLEAGGQYF. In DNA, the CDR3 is TGCGCCAGCAGCTTGGAAGCCGGCGGGCAGTACTTC.

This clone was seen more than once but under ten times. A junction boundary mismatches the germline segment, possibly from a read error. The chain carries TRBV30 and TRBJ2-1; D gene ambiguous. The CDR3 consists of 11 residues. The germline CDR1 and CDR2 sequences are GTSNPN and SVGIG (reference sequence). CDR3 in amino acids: CAWSAYNEQFF. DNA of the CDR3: TGTGCCTGGAGTGCCTATAATGAGCAGTTCTTC.

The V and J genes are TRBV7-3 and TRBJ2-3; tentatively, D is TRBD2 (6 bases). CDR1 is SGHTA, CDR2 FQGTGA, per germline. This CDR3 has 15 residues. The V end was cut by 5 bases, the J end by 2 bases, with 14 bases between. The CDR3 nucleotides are TGTGCCAGCAGCCAATGGGGCGGGGACACAGATACGCAGTATTTT. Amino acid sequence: CASSQWGGDTDTQYF.

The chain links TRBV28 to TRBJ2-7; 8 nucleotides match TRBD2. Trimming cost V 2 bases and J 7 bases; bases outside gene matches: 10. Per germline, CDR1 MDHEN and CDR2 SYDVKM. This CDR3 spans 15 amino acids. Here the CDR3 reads CASSLTRAGAGEQYF. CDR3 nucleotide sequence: TGTGCCAGCAGTTTAACCCGAGCGGGAGCCGGGGAGCAGTACTTC.

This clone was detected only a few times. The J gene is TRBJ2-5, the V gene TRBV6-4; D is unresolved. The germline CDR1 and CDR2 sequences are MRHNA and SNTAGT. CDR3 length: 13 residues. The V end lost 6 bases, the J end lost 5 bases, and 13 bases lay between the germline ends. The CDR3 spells CASRRTIRETQYF. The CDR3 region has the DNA TGTGCCAGCAGGCGTACTATTAGGGAGACCCAGTACTTC.

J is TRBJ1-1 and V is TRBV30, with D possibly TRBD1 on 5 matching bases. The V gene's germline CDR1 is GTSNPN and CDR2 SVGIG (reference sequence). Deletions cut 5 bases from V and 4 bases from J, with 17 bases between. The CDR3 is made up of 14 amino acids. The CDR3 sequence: CAWGEGTGGTEAFF. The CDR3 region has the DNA TGTGCCTGGGGGGAGGGGACCGGGGGCACTGAAGCTTTCTTT.

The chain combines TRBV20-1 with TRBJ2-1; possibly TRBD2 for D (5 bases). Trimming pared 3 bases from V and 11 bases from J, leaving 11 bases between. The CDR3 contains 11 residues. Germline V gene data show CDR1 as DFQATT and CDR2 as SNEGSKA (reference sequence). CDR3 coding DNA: TGCAGTGCTAGGCTAGCAGAAAAGCAGTTCTTC. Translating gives CSARLAEKQFF.

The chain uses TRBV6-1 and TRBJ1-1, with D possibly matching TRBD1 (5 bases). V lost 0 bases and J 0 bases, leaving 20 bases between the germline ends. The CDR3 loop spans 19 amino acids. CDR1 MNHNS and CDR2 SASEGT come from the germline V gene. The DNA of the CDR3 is TGTGCCAGCAGTGAAGCGCTTCCGGGGACCTGGGCTATGAACACTGAAGCTTTCTTT. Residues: CASSEALPGTWAMNTEAFF.

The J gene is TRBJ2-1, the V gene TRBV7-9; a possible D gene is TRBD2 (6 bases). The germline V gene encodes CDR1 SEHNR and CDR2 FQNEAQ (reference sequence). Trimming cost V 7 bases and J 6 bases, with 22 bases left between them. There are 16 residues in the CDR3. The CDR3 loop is CASNDVAAVSLNEQFF. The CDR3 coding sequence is TGTGCCAGCAACGATGTAGCGGCCGTGTCCCTCAATGAGCAGTTCTTC.

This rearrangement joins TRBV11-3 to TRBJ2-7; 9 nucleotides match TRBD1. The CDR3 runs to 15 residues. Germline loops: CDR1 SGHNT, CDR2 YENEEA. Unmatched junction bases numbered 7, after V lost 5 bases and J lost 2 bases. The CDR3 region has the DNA TGTGCCAGCAGCCCGTTTGGGGACAGGGCCTACGAGCAGTACTTC. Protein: CASSPFGDRAYEQYF.

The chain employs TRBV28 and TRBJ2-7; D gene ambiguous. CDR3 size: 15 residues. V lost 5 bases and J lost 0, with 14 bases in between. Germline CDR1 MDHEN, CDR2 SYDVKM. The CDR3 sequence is CASSARLRSSYEQYF. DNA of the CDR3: TGTGCCAGCAGTGCCCGACTGCGAAGCTCCTACGAGCAGTACTTC.

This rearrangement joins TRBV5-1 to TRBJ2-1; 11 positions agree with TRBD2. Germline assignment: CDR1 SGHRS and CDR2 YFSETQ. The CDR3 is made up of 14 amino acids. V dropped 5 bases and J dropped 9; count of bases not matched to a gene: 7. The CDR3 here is CASRLLAGVTEQFF. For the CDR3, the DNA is TGCGCCAGCAGACTACTAGCGGGAGTTACTGAGCAGTTCTTC.

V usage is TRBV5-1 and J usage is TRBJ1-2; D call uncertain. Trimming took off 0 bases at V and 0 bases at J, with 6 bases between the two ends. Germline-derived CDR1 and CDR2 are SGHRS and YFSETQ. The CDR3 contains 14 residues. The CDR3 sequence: CASSLATANYGYTF. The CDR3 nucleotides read TGCGCCAGCAGCTTGGCTACGGCTAACTATGGCTACACCTTC.

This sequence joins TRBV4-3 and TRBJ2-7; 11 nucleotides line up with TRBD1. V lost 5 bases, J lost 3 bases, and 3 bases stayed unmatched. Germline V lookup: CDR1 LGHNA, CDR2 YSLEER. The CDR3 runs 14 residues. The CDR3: CASSSGTGGYEQYF. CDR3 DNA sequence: TGCGCCAGCAGCTCCGGGACAGGGGGCTACGAGCAGTACTTC.

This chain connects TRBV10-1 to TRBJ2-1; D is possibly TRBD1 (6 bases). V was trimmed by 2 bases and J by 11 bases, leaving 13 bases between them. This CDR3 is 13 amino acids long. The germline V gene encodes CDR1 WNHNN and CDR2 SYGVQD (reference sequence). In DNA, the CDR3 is TGCGCCAGCAGTGAGAGATGGACAGAGAAGCAGTTCTTC. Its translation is CASSERWTEKQFF.

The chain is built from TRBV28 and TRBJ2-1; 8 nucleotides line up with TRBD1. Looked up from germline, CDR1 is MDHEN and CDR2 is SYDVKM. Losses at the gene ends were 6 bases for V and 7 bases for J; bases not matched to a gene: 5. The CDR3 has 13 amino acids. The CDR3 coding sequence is TGTGCCAGCAGGGAGACAGGGGAAAATGAGCAGTTCTTC. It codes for CASRETGENEQFF.

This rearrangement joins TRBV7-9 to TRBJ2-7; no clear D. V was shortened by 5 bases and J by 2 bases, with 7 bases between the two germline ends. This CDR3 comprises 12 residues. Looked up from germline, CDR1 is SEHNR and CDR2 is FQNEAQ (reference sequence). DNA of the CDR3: TGTGCCAGCAGCCTCGCCACCTACGAGCAGTACTTC. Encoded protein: CASSLATYEQYF.

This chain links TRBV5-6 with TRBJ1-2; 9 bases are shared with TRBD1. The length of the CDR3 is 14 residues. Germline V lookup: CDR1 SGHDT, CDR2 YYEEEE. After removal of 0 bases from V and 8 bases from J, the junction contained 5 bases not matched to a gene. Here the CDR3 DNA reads TGTGCCAGCAGCTTGGGGGACAGGGTAGAGGGCTACACCTTC. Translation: CASSLGDRVEGYTF.

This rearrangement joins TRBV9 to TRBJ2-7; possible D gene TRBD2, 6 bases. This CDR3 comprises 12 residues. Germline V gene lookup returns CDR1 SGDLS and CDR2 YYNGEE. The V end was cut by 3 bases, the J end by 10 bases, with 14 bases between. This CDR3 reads CASSALGGTQYF. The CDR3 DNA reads TGTGCCAGCAGCGCTTTGGGGGGAACCCAGTACTTC.

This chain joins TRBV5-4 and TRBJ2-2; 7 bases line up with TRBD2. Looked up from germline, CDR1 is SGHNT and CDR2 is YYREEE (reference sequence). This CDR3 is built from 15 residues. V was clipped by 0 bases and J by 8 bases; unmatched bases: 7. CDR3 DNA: TGTGCCAGCAGCTTGGCCGGGGGGTCTTTGGGGGAGCTGTTTTTT. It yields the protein CASSLAGGSLGELFF.

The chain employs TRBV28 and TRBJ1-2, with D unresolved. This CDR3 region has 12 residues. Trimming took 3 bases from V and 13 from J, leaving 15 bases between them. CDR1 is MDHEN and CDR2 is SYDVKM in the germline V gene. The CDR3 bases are TGTGCCAGCAGTTTGGAGTCCCGGACGCCCACCTTC. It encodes CASSLESRTPTF.